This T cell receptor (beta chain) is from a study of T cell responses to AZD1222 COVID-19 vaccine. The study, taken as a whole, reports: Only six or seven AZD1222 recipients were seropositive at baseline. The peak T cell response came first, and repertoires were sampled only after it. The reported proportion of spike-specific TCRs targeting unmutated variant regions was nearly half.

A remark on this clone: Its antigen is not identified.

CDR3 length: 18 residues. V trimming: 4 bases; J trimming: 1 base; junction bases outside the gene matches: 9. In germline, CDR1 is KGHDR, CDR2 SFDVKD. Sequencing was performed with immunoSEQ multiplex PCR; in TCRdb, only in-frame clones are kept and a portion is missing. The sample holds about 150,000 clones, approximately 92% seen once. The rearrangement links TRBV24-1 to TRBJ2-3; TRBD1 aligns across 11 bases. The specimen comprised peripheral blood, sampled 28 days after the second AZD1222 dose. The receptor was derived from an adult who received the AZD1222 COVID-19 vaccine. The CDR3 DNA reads TGTGCCACCAGTGACCCCCGACCGGGACAGGGGGGCACAGATACGCAGTATTTT. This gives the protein CATSDPRPGQGGTDTQYF.